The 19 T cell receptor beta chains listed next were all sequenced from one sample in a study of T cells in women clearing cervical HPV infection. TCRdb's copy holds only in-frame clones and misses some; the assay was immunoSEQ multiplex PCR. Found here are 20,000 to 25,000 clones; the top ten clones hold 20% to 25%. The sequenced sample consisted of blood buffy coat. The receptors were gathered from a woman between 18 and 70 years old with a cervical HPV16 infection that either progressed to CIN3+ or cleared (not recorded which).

This chain's CDR3 is CAMSEGADYGYTF. The CDR3 DNA, read in part, is TGTGCCATGAGCGAGGGGGCGGACTATGGC. The chain couples TRBV10-3 to TRBJ1-2; 7 bases map to TRBD1. The CDR3 extends 3 residues past the end of the read, so its final part is completed from the germline J gene. CDR1 and CDR2 (germline): ENHRY, SYGVKD. CDR3 length: 13 residues. V was pared by 9 bases and J by 3 bases, with 7 bases of the junction left unmatched.

The CDR3 here is CASSADRYEAFF. The sequenced part of the CDR3 DNA is TGTGCCAGCTCAGCAGACAGATATGAA. This rearrangement joins TRBV18 to TRBJ1-1; possibly TRBD1 for D (5 bases). The DNA ends 3 residues before the CDR3 does, and the rest of the CDR3 is filled in from the germline J gene. Germline V lookup: CDR1 KGHSH, CDR2 LQKENI. V was trimmed by 5 bases and J by 7 bases, leaving 11 bases between them. The CDR3 extends over 12 amino acids.

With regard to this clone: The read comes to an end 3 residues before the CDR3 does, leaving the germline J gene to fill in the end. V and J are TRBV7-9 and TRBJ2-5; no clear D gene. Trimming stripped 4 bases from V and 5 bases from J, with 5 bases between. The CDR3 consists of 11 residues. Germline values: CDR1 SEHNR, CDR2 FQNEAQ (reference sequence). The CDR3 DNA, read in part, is TGTGCCAGCAGCTCGGGTGAGACC. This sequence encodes CASSSGET. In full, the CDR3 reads CASSSGETQYF.

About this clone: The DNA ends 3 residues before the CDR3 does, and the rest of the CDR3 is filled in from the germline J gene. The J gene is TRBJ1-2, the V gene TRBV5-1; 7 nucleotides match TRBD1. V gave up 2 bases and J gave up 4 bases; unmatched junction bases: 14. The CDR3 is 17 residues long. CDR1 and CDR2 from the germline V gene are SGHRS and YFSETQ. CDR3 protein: CASSLTYSGTARYGYTF. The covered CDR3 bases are TGCGCCAGCAGCTTAACATATTCCGGGACAGCCCGCTATGGC.

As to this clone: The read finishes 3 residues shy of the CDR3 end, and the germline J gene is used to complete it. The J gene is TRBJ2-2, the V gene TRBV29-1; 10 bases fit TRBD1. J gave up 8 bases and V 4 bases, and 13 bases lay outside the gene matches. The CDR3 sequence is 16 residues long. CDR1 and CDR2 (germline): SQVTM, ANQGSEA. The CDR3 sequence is CSVANRDRGFSGELFF. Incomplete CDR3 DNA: TGCAGCGTTGCAAACCGGGACAGGGGTTTTTCGGGGGAG.

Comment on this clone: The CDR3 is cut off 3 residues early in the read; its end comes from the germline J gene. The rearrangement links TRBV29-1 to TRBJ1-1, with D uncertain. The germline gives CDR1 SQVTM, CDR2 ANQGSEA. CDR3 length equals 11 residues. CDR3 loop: CSVDPGSEAFF. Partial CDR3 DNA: TGCAGCGTTGATCCGGGTTCCGAA.

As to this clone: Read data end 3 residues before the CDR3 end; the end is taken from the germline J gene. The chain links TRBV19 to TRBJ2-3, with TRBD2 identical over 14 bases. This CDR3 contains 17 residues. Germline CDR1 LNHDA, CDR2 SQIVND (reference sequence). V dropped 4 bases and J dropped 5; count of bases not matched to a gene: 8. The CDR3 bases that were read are TGTGCCAGTAGTAACTTCCCGACTAGCGGGAGGGGAGATACG. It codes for CASSNFPTSGRGDT. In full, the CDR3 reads CASSNFPTSGRGDTQYF.

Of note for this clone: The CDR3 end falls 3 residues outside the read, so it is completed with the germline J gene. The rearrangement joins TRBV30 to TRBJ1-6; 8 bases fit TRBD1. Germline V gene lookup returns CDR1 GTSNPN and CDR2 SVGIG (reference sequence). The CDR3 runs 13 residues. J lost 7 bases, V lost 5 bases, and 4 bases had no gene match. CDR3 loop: CAWVTGGNSPLHF. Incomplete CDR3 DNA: TGTGCCTGGGTTACAGGGGGGAATTCACCC.

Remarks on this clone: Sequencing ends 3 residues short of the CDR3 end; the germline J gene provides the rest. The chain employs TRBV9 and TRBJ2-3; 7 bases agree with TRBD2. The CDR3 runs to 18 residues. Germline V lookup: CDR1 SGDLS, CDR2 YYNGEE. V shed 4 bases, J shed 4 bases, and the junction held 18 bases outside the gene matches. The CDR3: CASSPQVVWRENSDTQYF. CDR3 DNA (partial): TGTGCCAGCAGCCCCCAAGTAGTCTGGCGGGAGAACTCAGATACG. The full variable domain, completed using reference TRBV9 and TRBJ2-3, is DSGVTQTPKHLITATGQRVTLRCSPRSGDLSVYWYQQSLDQGLQFLIQYYNGEERAKGNILERFSAQQFPDLHSELNLSSLELGDSALYFCASSPQVVWRENSDTQYFGPGTRLTVL.

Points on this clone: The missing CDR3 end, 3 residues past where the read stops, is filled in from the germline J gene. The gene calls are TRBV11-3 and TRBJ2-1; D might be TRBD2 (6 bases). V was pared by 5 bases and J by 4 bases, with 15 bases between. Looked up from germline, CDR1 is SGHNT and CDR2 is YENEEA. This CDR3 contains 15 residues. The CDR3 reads CASSPVGGNYNEQFF. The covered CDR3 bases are TGTGCCAGCAGCCCAGTGGGCGGGAATTACAATGAG.

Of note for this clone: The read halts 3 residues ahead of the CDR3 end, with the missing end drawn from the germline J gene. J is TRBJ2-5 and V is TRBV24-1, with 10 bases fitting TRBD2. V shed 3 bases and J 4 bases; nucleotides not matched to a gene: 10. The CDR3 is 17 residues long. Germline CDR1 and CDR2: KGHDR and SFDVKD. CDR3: CATSDNAQREGLETQYF. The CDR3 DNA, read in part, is TGTGCCACCAGTGATAACGCCCAGCGGGAGGGCCTAGAGACC.

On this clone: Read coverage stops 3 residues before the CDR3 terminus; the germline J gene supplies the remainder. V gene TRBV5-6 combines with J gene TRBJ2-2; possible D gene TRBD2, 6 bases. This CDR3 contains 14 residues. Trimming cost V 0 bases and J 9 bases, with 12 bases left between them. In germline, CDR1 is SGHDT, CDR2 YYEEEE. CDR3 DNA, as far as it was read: TGTGCCAGCAGCTTGGATGAGGGGAGGTGGGAG. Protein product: CASSLDEGRWE. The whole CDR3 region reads CASSLDEGRWELFF.

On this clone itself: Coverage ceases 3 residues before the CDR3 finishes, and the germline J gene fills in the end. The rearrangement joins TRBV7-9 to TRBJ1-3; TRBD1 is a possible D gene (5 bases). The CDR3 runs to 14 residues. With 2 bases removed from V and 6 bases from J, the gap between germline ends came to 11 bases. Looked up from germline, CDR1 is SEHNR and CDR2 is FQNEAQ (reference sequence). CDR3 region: CASSLRGRVNTIYF. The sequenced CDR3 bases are TGTGCCAGCAGCTTAAGGGGCAGGGTAAACACC.

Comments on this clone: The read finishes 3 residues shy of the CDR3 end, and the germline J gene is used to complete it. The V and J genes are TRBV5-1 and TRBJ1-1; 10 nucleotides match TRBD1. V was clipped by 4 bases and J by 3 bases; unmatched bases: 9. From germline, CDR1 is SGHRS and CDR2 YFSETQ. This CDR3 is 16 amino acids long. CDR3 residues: CASSTRQGAGYTEAFF. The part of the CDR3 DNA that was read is TGCGCCAGCAGCACCCGACAGGGGGCGGGGTACACTGAA.

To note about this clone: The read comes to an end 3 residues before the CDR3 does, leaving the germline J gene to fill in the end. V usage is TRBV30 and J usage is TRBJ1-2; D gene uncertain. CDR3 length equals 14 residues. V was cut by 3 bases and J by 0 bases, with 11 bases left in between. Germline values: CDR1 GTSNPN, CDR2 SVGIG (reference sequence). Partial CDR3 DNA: TGTGCCTGGAGGCAGAGAAATACTAACTATGGC. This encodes CAWRQRNTNYG. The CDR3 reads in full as CAWRQRNTNYGYTF.

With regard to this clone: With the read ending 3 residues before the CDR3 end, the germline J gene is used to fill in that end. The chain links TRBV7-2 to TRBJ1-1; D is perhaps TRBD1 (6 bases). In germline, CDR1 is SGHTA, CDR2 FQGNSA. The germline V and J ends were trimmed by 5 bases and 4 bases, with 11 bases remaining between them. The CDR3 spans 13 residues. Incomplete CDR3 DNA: TGTGCCAGCAGCCGCCAGACAGGCACTGAA. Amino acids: CASSRQTGTE. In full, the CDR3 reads CASSRQTGTEAFF.

The covered CDR3 bases are TGTGCCAGCTCACACCCGGGACAGGGGGCGTACGGC. It codes for CASSHPGQGAYG. In full, the CDR3 reads CASSHPGQGAYGYTF. V gene TRBV18 combines with J gene TRBJ1-2, with TRBD1 identical over 12 bases. The CDR3 end is not reached by the read, which stops 3 residues before it; the germline J gene fills it in. Germline V CDR1 and CDR2: KGHSH, LQKENI. The CDR3 length is 15 residues.

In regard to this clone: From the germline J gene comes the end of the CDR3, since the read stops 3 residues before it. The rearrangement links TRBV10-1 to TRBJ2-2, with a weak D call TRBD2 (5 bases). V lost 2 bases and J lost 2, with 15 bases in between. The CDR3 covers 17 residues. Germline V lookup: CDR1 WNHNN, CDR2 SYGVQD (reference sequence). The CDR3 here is CASSEHGLKINTGELFF. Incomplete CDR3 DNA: TGCGCCAGCAGTGAGCACGGACTGAAAATAAACACCGGGGAG.

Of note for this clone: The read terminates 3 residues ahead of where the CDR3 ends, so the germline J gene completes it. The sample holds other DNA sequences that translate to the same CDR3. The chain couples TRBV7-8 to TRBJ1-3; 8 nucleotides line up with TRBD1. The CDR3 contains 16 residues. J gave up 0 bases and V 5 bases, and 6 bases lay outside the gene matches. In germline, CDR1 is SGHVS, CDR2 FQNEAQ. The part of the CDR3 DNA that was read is TGTGCCAGCAGCGCCCGACAGGGGAACTCTGGAAACACC. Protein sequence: CASSARQGNSGNT. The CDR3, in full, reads CASSARQGNSGNTIYF.